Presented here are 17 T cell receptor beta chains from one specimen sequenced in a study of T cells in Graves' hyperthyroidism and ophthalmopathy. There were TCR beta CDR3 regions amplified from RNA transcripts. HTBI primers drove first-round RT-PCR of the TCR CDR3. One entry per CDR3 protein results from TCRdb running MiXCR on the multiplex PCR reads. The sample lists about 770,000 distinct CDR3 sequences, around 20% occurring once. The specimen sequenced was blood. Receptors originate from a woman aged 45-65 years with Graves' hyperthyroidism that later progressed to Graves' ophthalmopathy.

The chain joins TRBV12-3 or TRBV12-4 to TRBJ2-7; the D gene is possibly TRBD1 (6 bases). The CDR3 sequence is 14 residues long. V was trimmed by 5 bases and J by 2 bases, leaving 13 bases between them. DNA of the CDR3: TGTGCCAGCAGTCCACCGGGACACCCCTACGAGCAGTACTTC. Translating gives CASSPPGHPYEQYF.

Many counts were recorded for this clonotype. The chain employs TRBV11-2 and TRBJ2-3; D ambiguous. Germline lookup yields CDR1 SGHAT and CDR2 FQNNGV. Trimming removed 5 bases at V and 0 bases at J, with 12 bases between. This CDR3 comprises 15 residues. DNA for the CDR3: TGTGCCAGCAGCCAAGGACCCGGAAGCACAGATACGCAGTATTTT. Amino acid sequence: CASSQGPGSTDTQYF.

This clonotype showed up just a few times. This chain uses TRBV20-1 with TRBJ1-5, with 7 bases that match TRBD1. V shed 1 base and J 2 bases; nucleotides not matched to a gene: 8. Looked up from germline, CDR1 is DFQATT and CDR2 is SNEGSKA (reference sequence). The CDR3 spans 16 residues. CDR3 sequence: CSARGQGGFGNQPQHF. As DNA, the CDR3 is TGCAGTGCTAGAGGACAGGGTGGGTTTGGCAATCAGCCCCAGCATTTT.

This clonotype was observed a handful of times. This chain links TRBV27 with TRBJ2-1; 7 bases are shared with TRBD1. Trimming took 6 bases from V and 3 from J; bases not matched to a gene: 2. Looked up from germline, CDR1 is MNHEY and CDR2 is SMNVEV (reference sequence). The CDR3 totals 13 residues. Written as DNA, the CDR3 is TGTGCCAGCAGGCGACAGGGCTACAATGAGCAGTTCTTC. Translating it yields CASRRQGYNEQFF.

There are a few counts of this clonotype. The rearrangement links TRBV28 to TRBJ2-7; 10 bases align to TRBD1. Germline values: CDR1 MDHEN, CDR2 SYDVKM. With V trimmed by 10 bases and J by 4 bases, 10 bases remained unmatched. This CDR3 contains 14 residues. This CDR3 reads CATLRQGAWYEQYF. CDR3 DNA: TGTGCCACCCTGAGACAGGGGGCTTGGTACGAGCAGTACTTC.

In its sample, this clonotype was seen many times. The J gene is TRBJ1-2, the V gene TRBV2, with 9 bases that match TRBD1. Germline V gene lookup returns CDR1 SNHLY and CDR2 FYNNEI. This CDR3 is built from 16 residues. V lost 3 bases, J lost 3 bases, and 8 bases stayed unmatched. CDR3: CASSEFPGQGYYGYTF. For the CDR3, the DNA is TGTGCCAGCAGTGAGTTCCCGGGACAGGGATACTATGGCTACACCTTC.

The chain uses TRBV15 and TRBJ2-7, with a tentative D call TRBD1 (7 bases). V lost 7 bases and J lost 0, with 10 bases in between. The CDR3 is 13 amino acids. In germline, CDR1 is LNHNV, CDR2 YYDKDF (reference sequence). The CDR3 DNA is TGTGCCACCACCCAGGGGGGCTCCTACGAGCAGTACTTC. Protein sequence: CATTQGGSYEQYF. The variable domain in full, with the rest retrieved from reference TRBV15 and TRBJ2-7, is DAMVIQNPRYQVTQFGKPVTLSCSQTLNHNVMYWYQQKSSQAPKLLFHYYDKDFNNEADTPDNFQSRRPNTSFCFLDIRSPGLGDTAMYLCATTQGGSYEQYFGPGTRLTVT.

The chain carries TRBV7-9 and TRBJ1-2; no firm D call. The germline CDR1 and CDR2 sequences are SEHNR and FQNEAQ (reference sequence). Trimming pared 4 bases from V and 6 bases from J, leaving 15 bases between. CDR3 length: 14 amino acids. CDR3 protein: CASSSILRQDGYTF. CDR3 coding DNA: TGTGCCAGCAGCTCTATCCTACGGCAGGATGGCTACACCTTC.

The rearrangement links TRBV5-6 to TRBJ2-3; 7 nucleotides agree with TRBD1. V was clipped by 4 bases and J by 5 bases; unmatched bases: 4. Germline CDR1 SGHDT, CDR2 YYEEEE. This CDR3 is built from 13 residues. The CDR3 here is CASSHTGVDTQYF. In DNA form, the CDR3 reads TGTGCCAGCAGCCACACAGGGGTAGATACGCAGTATTTT.

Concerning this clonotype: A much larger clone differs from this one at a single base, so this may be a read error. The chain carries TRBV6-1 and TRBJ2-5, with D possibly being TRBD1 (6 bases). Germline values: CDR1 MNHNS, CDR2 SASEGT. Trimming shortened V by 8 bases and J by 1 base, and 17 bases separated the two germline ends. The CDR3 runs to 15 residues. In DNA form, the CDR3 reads TGTGCCAGCCAGATGAGCCAGGGGACCCAAGAGACCCAGTACTTC. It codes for CASQMSQGTQETQYF.

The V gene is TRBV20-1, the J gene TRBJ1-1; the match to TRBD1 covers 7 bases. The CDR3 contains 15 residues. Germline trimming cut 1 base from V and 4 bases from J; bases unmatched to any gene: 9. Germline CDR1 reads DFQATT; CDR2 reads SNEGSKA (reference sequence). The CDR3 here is CSARGGGQASTEAFF. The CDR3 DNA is TGCAGTGCTAGAGGGGGTGGACAGGCGTCCACTGAAGCTTTCTTT.

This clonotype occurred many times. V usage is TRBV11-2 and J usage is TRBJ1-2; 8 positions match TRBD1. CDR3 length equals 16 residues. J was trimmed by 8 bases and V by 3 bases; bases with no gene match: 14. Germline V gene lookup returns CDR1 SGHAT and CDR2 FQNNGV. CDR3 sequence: CASSFQTTTGGIGYTF. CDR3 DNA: TGTGCCAGCAGCTTCCAAACAACAACAGGGGGTATCGGCTACACCTTC.

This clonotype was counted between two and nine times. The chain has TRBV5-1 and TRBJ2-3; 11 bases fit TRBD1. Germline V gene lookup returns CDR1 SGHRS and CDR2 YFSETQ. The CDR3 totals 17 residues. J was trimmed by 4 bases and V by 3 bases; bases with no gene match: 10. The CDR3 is CASSWIGQGASSDTQYF. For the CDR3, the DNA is TGCGCCAGCAGCTGGATAGGACAGGGGGCGAGTTCAGATACGCAGTATTTT.

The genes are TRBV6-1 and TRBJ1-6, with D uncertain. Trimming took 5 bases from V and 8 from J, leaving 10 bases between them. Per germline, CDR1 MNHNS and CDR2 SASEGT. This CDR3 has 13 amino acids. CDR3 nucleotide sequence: TGTGCCAGCAGTACCGTGAGGGATTCACCCCTCCACTTT. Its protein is CASSTVRDSPLHF.

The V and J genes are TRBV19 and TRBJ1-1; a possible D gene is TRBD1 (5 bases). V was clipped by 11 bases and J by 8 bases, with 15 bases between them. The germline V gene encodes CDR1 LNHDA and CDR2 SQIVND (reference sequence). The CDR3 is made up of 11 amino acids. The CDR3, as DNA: TGTGCCTCCGGGGGGGATTTCGAAGCTTTCTTT. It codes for CASGGDFEAFF.

This CDR3 reads CASSYSTGPSVYSNQPQHF. The CDR3 DNA follows: TGTGCCAGCAGTTACTCGACTGGGCCCTCCGTTTATAGCAATCAGCCCCAGCATTTT. This chain joins TRBV6-6 and TRBJ1-5; D is undetermined. Germline loops: CDR1 MNHNY, CDR2 SVGAGI (reference sequence). This CDR3 contains 19 residues. V lost 0 bases and J 0 bases, leaving 18 bases between the germline ends.

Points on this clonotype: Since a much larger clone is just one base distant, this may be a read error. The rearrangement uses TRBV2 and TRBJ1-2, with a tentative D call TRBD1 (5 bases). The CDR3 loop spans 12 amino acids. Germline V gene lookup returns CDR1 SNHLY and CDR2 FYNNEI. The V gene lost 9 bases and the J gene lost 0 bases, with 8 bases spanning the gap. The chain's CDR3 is CARRGTNYGYTF. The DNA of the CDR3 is TGTGCCAGGCGGGGCACTAACTATGGCTACACCTTC.